The 2 T cell receptor beta chains presented below share a single source sample, sequenced in a study of shared clonotypes between healthy human individuals. The method was immunoSEQ multiplex PCR; TCRdb's version includes in-frame clones alone and lacks a portion of them. There are 2 million to 2.5 million clones in the sample; approximately 95% occur only once, and roughly 0.13% lies in the top ten. Sequences were obtained from naive CD4+ T cells sorted from blood. The sample's subset: CD45RA+ positively selected. These receptors originate from a man aged 18 to 29 in good health.

The gene calls are TRBV4-1 and TRBJ1-3, with D hard to call. The CDR3 is made up of 16 amino acids. Germline V gene sequence: CDR1 MGHRA, CDR2 YSYEKL. Trimming took 5 bases from V and 0 from J, leaving 14 bases between them. The CDR3: CASSFDGLPSGNTIYF. For the CDR3, the DNA is TGCGCCAGCAGCTTCGACGGATTGCCCTCTGGAAACACCATATATTTT.

Turning to this clone: Different DNA sequences within this sample yield the same CDR3. The V gene is TRBV5-6, the J gene TRBJ1-1; D gene uncertain. Trimming stripped 2 bases from V and 4 bases from J, with 6 bases between. CDR3 length equals 12 residues. CDR1 is SGHDT, CDR2 YYEEEE, per germline. The CDR3 loop reads CASSFGGTEAFF. The CDR3, as DNA: TGTGCCAGCAGCTTCGGTGGCACTGAAGCTTTCTTT.